This record covers a single T cell receptor (beta chain). Each cDNA got a UMI-containing oligo ligated at its 3' end. The first PCR ran roughly 4 cycles with an equimolar RC1.1 and RC1.2 beta primer mix. TCRdb fed the UMI-ligation and nested PCR reads into MiXCR, producing one record per CDR3 protein. The sample includes fewer than 50,000 distinct CDR3 sequences, about a sixth of them seen just once. This sample is drawn from a study of quantifying T cell responses using KT2 cells. Study summary: RNA was reverse transcribed with TCR alpha and beta constant-region primers.

Known numbers of the T cell clone KT2 were added to PBMC. Sequenced material: PBMCs spiked with cells of the T cell clone KT2. This receptor was obtained from a human donor.

The CDR3 coding sequence is TGTGCCAGCAGCGGAGGACTAGCGGAGATCACAGATACGCAGTATTTT. This translates into CASSGGLAEITDTQYF. The V call is TRBV9, the J call TRBJ2-3; TRBD2 aligns across 10 bases. Looked up from germline, CDR1 is SGDLS and CDR2 is YYNGEE. With V trimmed by 3 bases and J by 2 bases, 6 bases remained unmatched. The CDR3 length is 16 residues.